The source of this TCR beta chain is a study of cytomegalovirus exposure and HLA in healthy donors. It was with 60 Vbeta and 13 Jbeta primers that the PCR ran. TCRdb's table, derived via immunoSEQ multiplex PCR, lists solely in-frame clones and lacks some. Here the sample spans over 110,000 clones, approximately 80% being singletons. Sequenced material: PBMCs. The source of this sequence is a man aged 35 to 55 in good health and CMV-seronegative.

Here the CDR3 DNA reads TGCGCCAGCAGCCTTGGGGGGAGACAGGGGAGCCAAGAGACCCAGTACTTC. As protein: CASSLGGRQGSQETQYF. The V and J genes are TRBV5-1 and TRBJ2-5; TRBD1 matches 8 bases. There are 17 residues in the CDR3. V trimming: 4 bases; J trimming: 1 base; junction bases outside the gene matches: 12. Germline lookup yields CDR1 SGHRS and CDR2 YFSETQ.